The clone carrying this T cell receptor beta chain was observed a handful of times. What it binds is unknown. The sample originates from a study of T-cell memory formation after mild COVID-19. Overall study: Clusters were largely donor specific. General observations from the study: CD8+ contracting clones occupied EMRA, while CD4+ ones occupied mainly CM and EM. Some SARS-CoV-2-responding clones were already detected in memory before infection.

One entry per CDR3 protein, called by TCRdb with MiXCR from the 5' RACE reads. The table has about 240,000 distinct CDR3 sequences, approximately 9% seen once; the top ten hold around a fifth. V was cut by 6 bases and J by 8 bases, with 14 bases left in between. Germline V CDR1 and CDR2: SGHVS, FQNEAQ. This CDR3 contains 13 residues. The genes are TRBV7-8 and TRBJ2-1, with a weak D call TRBD2 (5 bases). The clonotype comes from a man younger than 35 who had mild COVID-19 (a few samples of this study predate the infection). Cell type and time point are not known. Sequencing was carried out using PBMCs or a T cell subset sorted from them (not recorded which). This CDR3 reads CASRRPGGDEQFF. DNA of the CDR3: TGTGCCAGCAGGCGTCCCGGAGGCGATGAGCAGTTCTTC. Supplemented by reference TRBV7-8 and TRBJ2-1, the full variable domain reads GAGVSQSPRYKVAKRGQDVALRCDPISGHVSLFWYQQALGQGPEFLTYFQNEAQLDKSGLPSDRFFAERPEGSVSTLKIQRTQQEDSAVYLCASRRPGGDEQFFGPGTRLTVL.